Below, 7 T cell receptor beta chains from the same sample are listed, as sequenced in a study of cytomegalovirus exposure and HLA in healthy donors. Profiling relied on immunoSEQ multiplex PCR, and the TCRdb table lists in-frame clones only, not all of them. In the table there are around 86,000 clones, over 85% of which are singletons. The sample taken for sequencing was PBMCs. These receptors were obtained from a woman aged 25-40 years in good health and CMV-seropositive.

The J gene is TRBJ2-7, the V gene TRBV5-8; 8 bases line up with TRBD1. The CDR3 contains 17 residues. CDR1 is SGHTS and CDR2 is YDEGEE in the germline V gene. The trim removed 3 bases at V and 0 bases at J, leaving 11 bases unmatched. The CDR3 protein is CASSSPTGTGGSYEQYF. CDR3 nucleotide sequence: TGTGCCAGCAGCTCCCCCACCGGGACAGGAGGCTCCTACGAGCAGTACTTC.

Only a few counts were recorded for this clone. The CDR3 is CASSNRGGEHGYTF. The CDR3 DNA sequence: TGTGCCAGTAGTAATCGGGGGGGAGAGCACGGCTACACCTTC. The chain combines TRBV19 with TRBJ1-2; a possible D gene is TRBD1 (5 bases). The CDR3 covers 14 residues. With 4 bases removed from V and 8 bases from J, the gap between germline ends came to 17 bases. The germline V gene encodes CDR1 LNHDA and CDR2 SQIVND (reference sequence).

The chain has TRBV7-8 and TRBJ2-5, with a tentative D call TRBD2 (5 bases). Germline assignment: CDR1 SGHVS and CDR2 FQNEAQ. V was clipped by 1 base and J by 2 bases, with 11 bases between them. The CDR3 length is 15 residues. Here the CDR3 reads CASSLVRTPQETQYF. CDR3 DNA sequence: TGTGCCAGCAGCTTAGTGCGGACTCCGCAAGAGACCCAGTACTTC.

The rearrangement joins TRBV18 to TRBJ2-5; a weak D match, TRBD2 (5 bases). This CDR3 comprises 13 residues. CDR1 and CDR2 from the germline V gene are KGHSH and LQKENI. The V end lost 2 bases, the J end lost 6 bases, and 10 bases lay between the germline ends. The DNA for the CDR3 is TGTGCCAGCTCACCAGGGGAGAGAAAGACCCAGTACTTC. Translation gives CASSPGERKTQYF.

The rearrangement uses TRBV28 and TRBJ2-7, with a possible D match to TRBD1 (6 bases). Trimming took off 1 base at V and 0 bases at J, with 7 bases between the two ends. This CDR3 is 14 amino acids long. Germline V gene lookup returns CDR1 MDHEN and CDR2 SYDVKM. The CDR3 DNA reads as TGTGCCAGCAGTTTATCAGGGGACTCCTACGAGCAGTACTTC. This encodes CASSLSGDSYEQYF.

This clone was observed once. The chain carries TRBV5-4 and TRBJ2-7, with TRBD2 matching 14 bases. The CDR3 runs to 16 residues. V shed 2 bases and J 2 bases; nucleotides not matched to a gene: 3. CDR1 is SGHNT, CDR2 YYREEE, per germline (reference sequence). CDR3 coding DNA: TGTGCCAGCAGCTTACAGACTAGCGGGAGGGCCTACGAGCAGTACTTC. Translation: CASSLQTSGRAYEQYF.

The chain recombines TRBV9 with TRBJ2-7; the match to TRBD2 covers 15 bases. V shed 4 bases and J 1 base; nucleotides not matched to a gene: 12. Per the germline V gene, CDR1 is SGDLS and CDR2 is YYNGEE. This CDR3 has 19 amino acids. The CDR3 sequence: CASSPGLGLAGGLSYEQYF. The CDR3 DNA sequence: TGTGCCAGCAGCCCCGGACTCGGACTAGCGGGAGGGCTATCCTACGAGCAGTACTTC. Looking up the rest from reference TRBV9 and TRBJ2-7 gives the full variable domain: DSGVTQTPKHLITATGQRVTLRCSPRSGDLSVYWYQQSLDQGLQFLIQYYNGEERAKGNILERFSAQQFPDLHSELNLSSLELGDSALYFCASSPGLGLAGGLSYEQYFGPGTRLTVT.